A single sample gave rise to the 10 T cell receptor beta chains below, sequenced in a study of OX40 agonist ivuxolimab in advanced cancers. Profiling relied on immunoSEQ multiplex PCR, and the TCRdb table lists in-frame clones only, not all of them. The table records approximately 75,000 clones, 90% of them present only once. Specimen: CD4+ or CD8+ T cells sorted from blood, collected in a trial of the OX40 agonist ivuxolimab. These receptors originate from an adult with an advanced solid tumor such as melanoma, head and neck, liver or kidney cancer.

The chain recombines TRBV7-2 with TRBJ2-5, with D unresolved. The germline gives CDR1 SGHTA, CDR2 FQGNSA. The ends were cut back, 1 base at V and 1 base at J, with 7 bases in the middle. The CDR3 extends over 14 amino acids. CDR3 sequence reads: CASSLVGFQETQYF. The CDR3 DNA reads TGTGCCAGCAGCTTAGTTGGGTTCCAAGAGACCCAGTACTTC.

V gene TRBV5-1 combines with J gene TRBJ1-1; D gene ambiguous. V was clipped by 0 bases and J by 5 bases, with 14 bases between them. The CDR3 runs to 15 residues. Germline-derived CDR1 and CDR2 are SGHRS and YFSETQ. The CDR3 region has the DNA TGCGCCAGCAGCTTGGCCGAGGGATCGGGGACTGAAGCTTTCTTT. As protein: CASSLAEGSGTEAFF. Based on the CDR3 plus reference TRBV5-1 and TRBJ1-1, the full variable domain is KAGVTQTPRYLIKTRGQQVTLSCSPISGHRSVSWYQQTPGQGLQFLFEYFSETQRNKGNFPGRFSGRQFSNSRSEMNVSTLELGDSALYLCASSLAEGSGTEAFFGQGTRLTVV.

This clone has only one observation. The chain is built from TRBV6-8 and TRBJ1-1; tentatively, D is TRBD1 (5 bases). Germline V CDR1 and CDR2: MNHGY, SAAAGT. V lost 4 bases to trimming and J lost 3 bases, with 24 bases between them. This CDR3 contains 18 residues. CDR3 sequence: CASSSEDIPIPGDTEAFF. In DNA form, the CDR3 reads TGTGCCAGCAGTTCCGAGGACATCCCAATCCCTGGGGACACTGAAGCTTTCTTT.

The gene calls are TRBV30 and TRBJ2-7; D ambiguous. Trimming cost V 2 bases and J 2 bases, with 1 base left between them. This CDR3 has 10 amino acids. Germline CDR1 and CDR2: GTSNPN and SVGIG (reference sequence). The CDR3 bases are TGTGCCTGGAGTACCTACGAGCAGTACTTC. Protein product: CAWSTYEQYF.

V usage is TRBV29-1 and J usage is TRBJ1-3; TRBD1 is a possible D gene (6 bases). Germline V gives CDR1 SQVTM, CDR2 ANQGSEA. V shed 7 bases and J shed 2 bases, with 12 bases lying between them. The CDR3 spans 13 residues. CDR3 in DNA: TGCAGCGGCTTATCAGGGGCTGGAAACACCATATATTTT. As protein: CSGLSGAGNTIYF.

The genes are TRBV5-1 and TRBJ1-4; D is perhaps TRBD1 (6 bases). This CDR3 is 14 amino acids long. Germline-derived CDR1 and CDR2 are SGHRS and YFSETQ. Trimming shortened V by 1 base and J by 7 bases, and 11 bases separated the two germline ends. The CDR3 bases are TGCGCCAGCAGCTTGACAGGGAGGCCTGAAAAACTGTTTTTT. This encodes CASSLTGRPEKLFF. Variable domain in full (rest from reference TRBV5-1 and TRBJ1-4): KAGVTQTPRYLIKTRGQQVTLSCSPISGHRSVSWYQQTPGQGLQFLFEYFSETQRNKGNFPGRFSGRQFSNSRSEMNVSTLELGDSALYLCASSLTGRPEKLFFGSGTQLSVL.

The chain links TRBV18 to TRBJ1-5, with D hard to call. Between the trimmed V and J ends, which lost 3 bases and 13 bases, there was a span of 13 bases. The CDR3 loop spans 12 amino acids. Per the germline V gene, CDR1 is KGHSH and CDR2 is LQKENI. The CDR3 bases are TGTGCCAGCTCACCTACCCCCGAGACTCAGCATTTT. This gives the protein CASSPTPETQHF.

This sequence joins TRBV15 and TRBJ2-3; D uncertain. The germline CDR1 and CDR2 sequences are LNHNV and YYDKDF (reference sequence). CDR3 length: 17 amino acids. The V end lost 0 bases, the J end lost 0 bases, and 13 bases lay between the germline ends. CDR3 coding DNA: TGTGCCACCAGCAGAGATTTAGAAGTACCTAGCACAGATACGCAGTATTTT. It yields the protein CATSRDLEVPSTDTQYF.

This clone appeared a single time. The V call is TRBV9, the J call TRBJ2-1; 9 bases are shared with TRBD1. Trimming cost V 3 bases and J 7 bases; bases outside gene matches: 5. The CDR3 contains 14 residues. Germline V gene lookup returns CDR1 SGDLS and CDR2 YYNGEE. This CDR3 reads CASSGVDRGNEQFF. CDR3 in DNA: TGTGCCAGCAGCGGGGTAGACAGGGGGAATGAGCAGTTCTTC.

The chain recombines TRBV7-9 with TRBJ1-1; D is unresolved. CDR3 length: 13 amino acids. Trimming took off 0 bases at V and 10 bases at J, with 12 bases between the two ends. Germline loops: CDR1 SEHNR, CDR2 FQNEAQ (reference sequence). Here the CDR3 reads CASSLARESSAFF. The DNA of the CDR3 is TGTGCCAGCAGCTTAGCGAGAGAGTCGTCAGCTTTCTTT.